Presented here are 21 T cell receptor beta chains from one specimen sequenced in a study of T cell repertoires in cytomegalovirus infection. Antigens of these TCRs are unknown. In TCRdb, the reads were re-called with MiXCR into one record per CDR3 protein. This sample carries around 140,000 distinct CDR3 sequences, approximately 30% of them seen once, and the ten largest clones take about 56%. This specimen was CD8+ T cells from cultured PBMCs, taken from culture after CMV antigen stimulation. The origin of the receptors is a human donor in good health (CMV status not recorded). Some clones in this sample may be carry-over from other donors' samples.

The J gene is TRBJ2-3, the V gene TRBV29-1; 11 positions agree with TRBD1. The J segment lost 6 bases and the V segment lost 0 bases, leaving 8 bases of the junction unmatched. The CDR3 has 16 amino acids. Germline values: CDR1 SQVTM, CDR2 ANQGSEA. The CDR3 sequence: CSVEDLGGTGGDTQYF. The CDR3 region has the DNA TGCAGCGTTGAAGATCTAGGGGGGACAGGGGGGGATACGCAGTATTTT.

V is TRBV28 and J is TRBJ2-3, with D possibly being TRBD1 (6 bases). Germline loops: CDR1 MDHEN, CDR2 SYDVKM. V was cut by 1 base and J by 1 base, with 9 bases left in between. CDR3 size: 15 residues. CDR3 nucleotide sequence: TGTGCCAGCAGTTTATATCGACAGGGCACAGATACGCAGTATTTT. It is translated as CASSLYRQGTDTQYF.

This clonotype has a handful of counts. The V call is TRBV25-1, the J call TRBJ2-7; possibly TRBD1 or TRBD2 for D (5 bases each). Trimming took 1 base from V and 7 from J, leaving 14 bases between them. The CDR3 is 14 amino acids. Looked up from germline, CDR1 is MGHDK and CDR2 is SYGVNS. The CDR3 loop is CASSELGVEGEQYF. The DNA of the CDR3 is TGTGCCAGCAGTGAATTGGGGGTTGAAGGGGAGCAGTACTTC.

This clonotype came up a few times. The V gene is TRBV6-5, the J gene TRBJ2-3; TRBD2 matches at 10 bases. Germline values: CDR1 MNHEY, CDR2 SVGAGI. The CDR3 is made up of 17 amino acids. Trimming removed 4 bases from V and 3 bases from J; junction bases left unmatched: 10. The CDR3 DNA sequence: TGTGCCAGCAGTTCAGTAGGGCTAGCGGGGGTAACAGATACGCAGTATTTT. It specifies CASSSVGLAGVTDTQYF.

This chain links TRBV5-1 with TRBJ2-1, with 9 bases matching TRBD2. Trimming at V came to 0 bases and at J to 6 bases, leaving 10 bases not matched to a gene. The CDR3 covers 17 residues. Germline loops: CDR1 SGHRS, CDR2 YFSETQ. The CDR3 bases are TGCGCCAGCAGCTTGGCCGGCGGGGGGGCGGTCGGCAATGAGCAGTTCTTC. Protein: CASSLAGGGAVGNEQFF.

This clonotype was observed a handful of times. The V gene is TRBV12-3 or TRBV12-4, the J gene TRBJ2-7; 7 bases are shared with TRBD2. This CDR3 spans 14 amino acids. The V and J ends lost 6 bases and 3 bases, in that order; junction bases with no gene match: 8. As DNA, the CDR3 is TGTGCCAGCAGCCTATCTAGCGGCTACTACGAGCAGTACTTC. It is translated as CASSLSSGYYEQYF.

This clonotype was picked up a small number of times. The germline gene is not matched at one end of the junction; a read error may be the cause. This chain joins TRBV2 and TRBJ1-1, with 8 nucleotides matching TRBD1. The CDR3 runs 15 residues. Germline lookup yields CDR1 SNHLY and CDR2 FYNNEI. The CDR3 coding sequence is TGCGCCAGCAGTGAACCCCAGGGGGCGAACACTGAAGCTTTCTTT. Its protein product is CASSEPQGANTEAFF.

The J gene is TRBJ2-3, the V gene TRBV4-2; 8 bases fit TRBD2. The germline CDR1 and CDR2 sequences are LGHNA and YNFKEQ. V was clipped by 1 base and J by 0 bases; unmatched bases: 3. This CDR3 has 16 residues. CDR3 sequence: CASSQAQRGSTDTQYF. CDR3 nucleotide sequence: TGTGCCAGCAGCCAAGCCCAGCGGGGGAGCACAGATACGCAGTATTTT.

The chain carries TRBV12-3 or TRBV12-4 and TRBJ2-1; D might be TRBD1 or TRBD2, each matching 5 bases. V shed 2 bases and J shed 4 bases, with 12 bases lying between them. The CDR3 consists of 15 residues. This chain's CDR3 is CASSLIVGEYNEQFF. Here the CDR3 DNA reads TGTGCCAGCAGTTTAATTGTGGGGGAGTACAATGAGCAGTTCTTC.

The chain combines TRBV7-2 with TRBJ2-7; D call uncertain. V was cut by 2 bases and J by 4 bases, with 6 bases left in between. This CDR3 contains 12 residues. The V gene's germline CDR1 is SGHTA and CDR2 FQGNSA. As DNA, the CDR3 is TGTGCCAGCAGCTTAACAACGTACGAGCAGTACTTC. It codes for CASSLTTYEQYF.

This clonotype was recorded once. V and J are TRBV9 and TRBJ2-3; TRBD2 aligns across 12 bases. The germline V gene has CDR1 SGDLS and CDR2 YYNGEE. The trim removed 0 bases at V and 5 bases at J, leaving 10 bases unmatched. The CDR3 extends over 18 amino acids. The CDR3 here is CASSVEGASGGAEDTQYF. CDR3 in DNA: TGTGCCAGCAGCGTAGAGGGAGCTAGCGGGGGGGCGGAAGATACGCAGTATTTT.

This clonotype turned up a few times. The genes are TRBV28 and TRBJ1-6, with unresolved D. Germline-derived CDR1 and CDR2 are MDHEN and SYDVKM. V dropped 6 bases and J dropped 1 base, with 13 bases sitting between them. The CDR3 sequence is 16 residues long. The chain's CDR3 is CASSPLTESYNSPLHF. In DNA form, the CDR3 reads TGTGCCAGCAGCCCTCTGACCGAATCCTATAATTCACCCCTCCACTTT.

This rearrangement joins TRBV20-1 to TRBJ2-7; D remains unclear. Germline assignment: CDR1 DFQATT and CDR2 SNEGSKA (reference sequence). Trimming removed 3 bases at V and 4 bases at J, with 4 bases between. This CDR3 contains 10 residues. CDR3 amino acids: CSARMYEQYF. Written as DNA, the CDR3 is TGCAGTGCTAGGATGTACGAGCAGTACTTC.

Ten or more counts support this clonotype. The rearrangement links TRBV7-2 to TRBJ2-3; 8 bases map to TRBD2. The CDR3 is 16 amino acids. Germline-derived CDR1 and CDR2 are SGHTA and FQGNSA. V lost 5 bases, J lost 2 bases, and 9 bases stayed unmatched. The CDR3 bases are TGTGCCAGCAGCCCAGCTGCGGGGGGACACACAGATACGCAGTATTTT. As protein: CASSPAAGGHTDTQYF.

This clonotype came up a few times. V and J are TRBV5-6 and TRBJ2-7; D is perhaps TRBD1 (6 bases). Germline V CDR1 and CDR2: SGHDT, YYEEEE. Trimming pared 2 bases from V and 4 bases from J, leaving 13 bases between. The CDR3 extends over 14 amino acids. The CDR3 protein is CASSLRTAKYEQYF. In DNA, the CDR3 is TGTGCCAGCAGCTTAAGGACAGCGAAATACGAGCAGTACTTC.

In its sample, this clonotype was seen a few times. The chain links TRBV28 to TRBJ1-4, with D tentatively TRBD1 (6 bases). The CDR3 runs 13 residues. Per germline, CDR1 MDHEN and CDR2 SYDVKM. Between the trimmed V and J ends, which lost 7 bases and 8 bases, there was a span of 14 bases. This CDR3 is CASKAGVGEKLFF. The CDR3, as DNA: TGTGCCAGCAAAGCAGGGGTCGGGGAAAAACTGTTTTTT.

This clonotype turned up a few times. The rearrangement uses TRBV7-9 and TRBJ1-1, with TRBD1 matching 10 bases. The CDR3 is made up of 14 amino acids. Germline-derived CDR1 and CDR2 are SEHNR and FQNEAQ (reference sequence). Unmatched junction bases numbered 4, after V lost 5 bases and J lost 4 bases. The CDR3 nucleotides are TGTGCCAGCAGCCCTGGGACAGGGGTCACTGAAGCTTTCTTT. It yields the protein CASSPGTGVTEAFF.

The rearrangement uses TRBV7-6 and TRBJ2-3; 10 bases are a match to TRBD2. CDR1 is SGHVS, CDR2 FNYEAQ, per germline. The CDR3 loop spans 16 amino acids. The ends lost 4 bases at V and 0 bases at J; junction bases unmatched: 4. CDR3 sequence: CASSSLAGLSTDTQYF. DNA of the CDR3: TGTGCCAGCAGCTCACTAGCGGGACTAAGCACAGATACGCAGTATTTT.

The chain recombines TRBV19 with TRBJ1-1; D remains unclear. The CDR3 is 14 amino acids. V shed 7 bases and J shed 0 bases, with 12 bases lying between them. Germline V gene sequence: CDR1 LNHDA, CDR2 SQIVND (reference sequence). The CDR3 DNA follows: TGTGCCAGTACCACGGACGCAGTGAACACTGAAGCTTTCTTT. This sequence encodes CASTTDAVNTEAFF.

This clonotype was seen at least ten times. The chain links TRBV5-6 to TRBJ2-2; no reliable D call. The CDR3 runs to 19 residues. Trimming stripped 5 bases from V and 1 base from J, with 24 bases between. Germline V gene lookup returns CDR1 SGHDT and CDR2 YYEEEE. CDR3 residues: CASSPERSEGAWNTGELFF. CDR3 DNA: TGTGCCAGCAGTCCGGAGAGGTCGGAAGGTGCTTGGAACACCGGGGAGCTGTTTTTT.

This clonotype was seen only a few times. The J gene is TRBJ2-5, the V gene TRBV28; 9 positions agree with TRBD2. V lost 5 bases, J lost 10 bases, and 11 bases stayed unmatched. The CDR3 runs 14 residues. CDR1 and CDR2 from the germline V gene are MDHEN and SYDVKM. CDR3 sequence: CASSGRLAEDLQYF. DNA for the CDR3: TGTGCCAGCAGTGGGAGACTAGCGGAAGACCTCCAGTACTTC.